These 12 T cell receptor beta chains originate from one sample sequenced in a study of T-cell memory formation after mild COVID-19. MiXCR, run by TCRdb on the 5' RACE reads, gives a single entry per CDR3 protein. The data contain a few hundred thousand distinct CDR3 sequences, 20% to 25% of them singletons. Sequences were obtained from PBMCs or a T cell subset sorted from them (not recorded which). All receptors come from an adult woman who had mild COVID-19 (a few samples of this study predate the infection). Cell type and time point are not known.

The chain joins TRBV4-3 to TRBJ2-7; no definite D call. This CDR3 has 14 residues. Germline V gives CDR1 LGHNA, CDR2 YSLEER. With 4 bases removed from V and 3 bases from J, the gap between germline ends came to 13 bases. The CDR3 coding sequence is TGCGCCAGCAGCCCTAGGTTCCTGGACTACGAGCAGTACTTC. It yields the protein CASSPRFLDYEQYF.

The sample holds a few counts of this clonotype. This chain uses TRBV12-3 or TRBV12-4 with TRBJ2-7; 9 bases fit TRBD1. This CDR3 region has 13 residues. With V trimmed by 5 bases and J by 5 bases, 4 bases remained unmatched. CDR3 region: CASSTGQGNEQYF. As DNA, the CDR3 is TGTGCCAGCAGTACGGGACAGGGAAACGAGCAGTACTTC.

The chain uses TRBV10-3 and TRBJ1-2; no clear D. The CDR3 is 14 residues long. V gave up 3 bases and J gave up 1 base, with 9 bases separating them. CDR1 and CDR2 (germline): ENHRY, SYGVKD. The CDR3 region is CAISEGQDNYGYTF. In DNA form, the CDR3 reads TGTGCCATCAGTGAAGGGCAAGATAACTATGGCTACACCTTC.

The chain uses TRBV7-2 and TRBJ2-1; 7 bases line up with TRBD2. Trimming cost V 6 bases and J 4 bases; bases outside gene matches: 9. CDR3 size: 15 residues. Germline V gene sequence: CDR1 SGHTA, CDR2 FQGNSA. The CDR3 sequence: CASSPTSSIYNEQFF. In DNA form, the CDR3 reads TGTGCCAGCAGTCCGACTAGCTCGATTTACAATGAGCAGTTCTTC.

This clonotype has more than one count but fewer than ten. V usage is TRBV20-1 and J usage is TRBJ2-4; D possibly corresponds to TRBD1 (6 bases). There are 14 residues in the CDR3. Germline values: CDR1 DFQATT, CDR2 SNEGSKA (reference sequence). Deletions cut 3 bases from V and 4 bases from J, with 13 bases between. The CDR3 loop is CSASYGTMKNIQYF. The CDR3 DNA sequence: TGCAGTGCTAGTTATGGGACAATGAAAAACATTCAGTACTTC.

DNA of the CDR3: TGTGCCAGCAGTTCTCGGGACAGGACCTACGAGCAGTACTTC. It is translated as CASSSRDRTYEQYF. The gene calls are TRBV6-5 and TRBJ2-7; 8 bases fit TRBD1. After removal of 4 bases from V and 2 bases from J, the junction contained 4 bases not matched to a gene. Germline lookup yields CDR1 MNHEY and CDR2 SVGAGI. This CDR3 spans 14 amino acids.

J is TRBJ1-2 and V is TRBV9; D gene ambiguous. Trimming cost V 0 bases and J 4 bases, with 13 bases left between them. This CDR3 has 15 residues. Germline assignment: CDR1 SGDLS and CDR2 YYNGEE. The CDR3 coding sequence is TGTGCCAGCAGCGTAGACCTGGGCCTAAGCTATGGCTACACCTTC. As protein: CASSVDLGLSYGYTF.

This chain links TRBV7-6 with TRBJ2-1, with 10 bases matching TRBD2. Germline CDR1 is SGHVS and CDR2 is FNYEAQ. The CDR3 has 19 amino acids. V was clipped by 2 bases and J by 0 bases; unmatched bases: 10. The CDR3 DNA is TGTGCCAGCAGCTTATCAGCTAGCGGGAGATATAGCTCCTACAATGAGCAGTTCTTC. Its protein product is CASSLSASGRYSSYNEQFF.

Only a few counts were recorded for this clonotype. This rearrangement joins TRBV11-2 to TRBJ2-1; 13 bases line up with TRBD2. CDR1 is SGHAT and CDR2 is FQNNGV in the germline V gene. This CDR3 spans 19 amino acids. Trimming cost V 5 bases and J 6 bases; bases outside gene matches: 16. DNA of the CDR3: TGTGCCAGCAGCCAGACTAGCGGGGGGCCGGAATCCCCCCCCAATGAGCAGTTCTTC. This translates into CASSQTSGGPESPPNEQFF.

V is TRBV7-6 and J is TRBJ2-7; D is uncertain. CDR1 is SGHVS and CDR2 is FNYEAQ in the germline V gene. Trimming shortened V by 5 bases and J by 4 bases, and 12 bases separated the two germline ends. CDR3 size: 13 residues. In nucleotides, the CDR3 is TGTGCCAGCAGCGTAGACAAGTCATACGAGCAGTACTTC. Its translation: CASSVDKSYEQYF.

The J gene is TRBJ1-1, the V gene TRBV7-9; 7 bases agree with TRBD1. Unmatched junction bases numbered 11, after V lost 3 bases and J lost 7 bases. This CDR3 comprises 15 residues. Per the germline V gene, CDR1 is SEHNR and CDR2 is FQNEAQ (reference sequence). CDR3 region: CASSLGSLGQFEAFF. DNA for the CDR3: TGTGCCAGCAGCTTGGGCTCCCTGGGACAGTTTGAAGCTTTCTTT.

This clonotype was counted between two and nine times. This rearrangement joins TRBV4-1 to TRBJ2-1, with TRBD1 matching over 7 bases. The CDR3 has 18 residues. Trimming at V came to 4 bases and at J to 7 bases, leaving 19 bases not matched to a gene. The germline V gene encodes CDR1 MGHRA and CDR2 YSYEKL. The CDR3 nucleotides read TGCGCCAGCAGCCCCAGTGGGACAGCTCCCTACTCTTGGAATGAGCAGTTCTTC. It is translated as CASSPSGTAPYSWNEQFF.